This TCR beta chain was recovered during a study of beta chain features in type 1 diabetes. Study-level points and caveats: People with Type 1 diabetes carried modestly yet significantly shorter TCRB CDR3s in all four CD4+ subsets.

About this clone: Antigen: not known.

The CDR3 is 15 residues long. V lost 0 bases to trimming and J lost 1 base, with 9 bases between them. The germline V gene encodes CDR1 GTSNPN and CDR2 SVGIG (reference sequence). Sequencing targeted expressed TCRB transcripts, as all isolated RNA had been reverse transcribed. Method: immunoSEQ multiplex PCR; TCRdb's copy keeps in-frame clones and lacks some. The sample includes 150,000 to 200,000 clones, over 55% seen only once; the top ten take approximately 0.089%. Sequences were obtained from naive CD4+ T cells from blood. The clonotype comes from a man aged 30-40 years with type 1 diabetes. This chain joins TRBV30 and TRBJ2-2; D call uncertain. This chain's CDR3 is CAWSVGLLNTGELFF. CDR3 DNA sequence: TGTGCCTGGAGTGTAGGGCTGTTGAACACCGGGGAGCTGTTTTTT.